This T cell receptor beta chain was captured in a study of Graves' ophthalmopathy and Graves' hyperthyroidism (dated by TCRdb to between 2017 and 2018). Study-wide context: Peripheral blood samples were taken at the time of initial diagnosis, before any treatment was given. The study used TCR beta repertoire signatures to distinguish Graves' ophthalmopathy from Graves' hyperthyroidism and to predict progression to ophthalmopathy. In total, 135 blood samples were TCR-sequenced: fewer than 50 ophthalmopathy, approximately 75 hyperthyroidism and approximately 17 hyperthyroidism-to-ophthalmopathy patients. A discovery set of about a hundred patients (approximately 45 ophthalmopathy, under 65 stable hyperthyroidism) was enrolled to explore V-J signatures distinguishing ophthalmopathy from hyperthyroidism. The independent validation cohort included under 20 hyperthyroidism patients plus 17 patients who later progressed from hyperthyroidism to ophthalmopathy. T-cell repertoires of thyroid tissue and blood were compared in about 6 hyperthyroidism patients. Following sample collection, hyperthyroidism patients were given methimazole at a starting dose of 30 mg daily, and ophthalmopathy patients were given high-dose intravenous methylprednisolone. The 100 discovery patients were divided at random into training and test sets in a 7:3 ratio. Results the study describes overall, beyond this receptor: In validation, the model predicted ophthalmopathy progression with nearly 71% sensitivity and approximately 72% specificity; 12 predicted patients were CT-confirmed with GO in a median of about 6.2 months. No statistical method was used to predetermine the sample size, and group allocation was not hidden from the investigators. Most expanded thyroid clonotypes with frequency above 0.001 were also detected in blood, suggesting blood repertoires may reflect the thyroid immune response. Ophthalmopathy was separated from stable hyperthyroidism by the 13-signature model with roughly 90% sensitivity and less than 82% specificity in cross-validation and with 80%/75% in the test set.

For repertoire sequencing, TCR beta CDR3 regions were amplified from RNA transcripts. The first round was an RT-PCR using HTBI primers with the Qiagen OneStep RT-PCR kit, and this first round was followed by a second-round multiplex PCR, then size selection and purification. The libraries underwent paired-end sequencing with 100 bp reads on an Illumina HiSeq2000. As for the authors' bioinformatics: SOAPnuke was used to process the reads, throwing out any read that had adapters, had uncalled bases, had a mean Phred below 15, or lacked an exact constant-primer or identifier match. High-quality paired reads were merged with COPE v1.2.5. Each unique nucleotide sequence was defined as a clonotype, and clonotypes were aligned to IMGT TRB V, D and J references with MiTCR v1.1. The analysis was limited to V-J combinations with a frequency above 0.0001, which together covered about 99% of repertoires. For each V-J combination, a TCR clonal expansion and chaos score was defined as the ratio of F50 clonal expansion to chaos observed in the TCRdist matrix. Welch's t-statistics and random forest were used to narrow the features down to approximately twelve V-J combinations, which were then fed into a naive Bayes classifier. The similarity between thyroid and blood repertoires was quantified using the Morisita-Horn index. TCRdb reprocessed the public reads (quality trimming at Q25 with fastp, clone calling with MiXCR) and kept in-frame beta chains. Rows with one shared CDR3 protein collapse into an entry with the most common genes and DNA. None of the V and J calls come from the authors' own analysis; TCRdb made them. The sample table holds over 500,000 distinct CDR3 sequences, of which 20% to 25% were seen once. The top ten clonotypes cover approximately 6.9% of the sample.

CDR1 and CDR2 (LNHNV, YYDKDF) derive from the germline V gene (reference sequence). From the cysteine up to the phenylalanine, the CDR3 has a length of 12 residues. The only DNA kept is the CDR3, 36 bases in frame from the first base. Between the V and J ends, shortened by 5 bases and 8 bases respectively, the junction contains 12 bases. With regard to this clonotype: The antigen this receptor binds is unknown. No quality values exist for individual bases; no much larger clone is one base distant.

Stable hyperthyroidism was defined as no progression to ophthalmopathy within 18 months of follow-up. Patients with hyperthyroidism were aged 18 to 65 years, had been newly diagnosed, and had a disease duration of less than 2 months. Patients with other autoimmune diseases, uncontrolled infections, pregnancy or lactation were excluded. Diagnosis relied on clinical symptoms, serum thyroxine, TRAb, thyroid ultrasound and orbital computed tomography. PBMCs were isolated from 10 ml of fresh peripheral blood by Ficoll-Paque density gradient centrifugation. Trizol reagent was used to extract the total RNA, and its quality was then checked on an Agilent 2100 Bioanalyzer.

This receptor was taken from a young woman with stable Graves' hyperthyroidism. Some clones in this sample may be carry-over from other donors' samples. Donor details come from another sample of the same person, matched by shared clones. The sample taken for sequencing was peripheral blood. The chain was built from TRBV15 and TRBJ1-2, with the D gene uncertain. The CDR3 region has the sequence CATSLMGWGYTF. The DNA sequence is given as TGTGCCACCAGCTTAATGGGTTGGGGCTACACCTTC.